This TCR beta chain was captured in a study of shared clonotypes between healthy human individuals. Study context: Contributing individuals were a couple of females and a few males aged 18 to 49.

Study results and limitations: Tissue TCR repertoires likely differ from these blood-only repertoires. Naive CD4 clonotype sharing across several donors was about 5.3%. Compared with memory subsets, naive subsets generally had larger estimated richness.

Some clones are missing from TCRdb's copy, which holds only in-frame ones; the method was immunoSEQ multiplex PCR. Of 2 million to 2.5 million clones listed, about nine tenths are singletons. This CDR3 has 15 amino acids. Germline-derived CDR1 and CDR2 are SGHDT and YYEEEE. With V trimmed by 5 bases and J by 5 bases, 9 bases remained unmatched. Points on this clone: The antigen is not known.

The sample taken for sequencing was naive CD4+ T cells from PBMCs. Subset specified: CD45RA+ positively selected. The chain links TRBV5-6 to TRBJ2-1; 8 bases are a match to TRBD1. The source is a man younger than 35 in good health. Some clones in this sample may be carry-over from other donors' samples. The chain's CDR3 is CASRTGAVNHNEQFF. The CDR3 region has the DNA TGTGCCAGCAGGACAGGGGCAGTAAACCACAATGAGCAGTTCTTC.